The 7 T cell receptor beta chains listed next were all sequenced from one sample in a study of human T cells and chemical hapten exposure. TCRdb reprocessed the RACE reads with MiXCR, giving one entry per CDR3 protein. The table has 130,000 or so distinct CDR3 sequences, approximately 10% seen once; the top ten hold 1.5% to 2%. Time point of the sample: healthy volunteer bleed at 2 weeks. Unfractionated whole blood was the source of the extracted total RNA. What was sequenced was whole blood. These receptors originate from a male donor in good health. Some clones in this sample may be carry-over from other donors' samples.

This clonotype was found a few times. The chain joins TRBV12-3 or TRBV12-4 to TRBJ1-2; 8 positions match TRBD1. V lost 4 bases to trimming and J lost 0 bases; unmatched junction nucleotides: 16. This CDR3 spans 19 amino acids. The CDR3 protein is CASSSLNYRGSWSNYGYTF. DNA for the CDR3: TGTGCCAGCAGTTCTTTGAATTACAGGGGGAGTTGGTCTAACTATGGCTACACCTTC.

Details on this clonotype: The junction departs from the called germline gene at one end, perhaps through a read error. The chain carries TRBV20-1 and TRBJ2-7; no definite D call. Germline-derived CDR1 and CDR2 are DFQATT and SNEGSKA (reference sequence). The CDR3 extends over 11 amino acids. The CDR3 is CRARDLYEQYF. The CDR3 DNA reads as TGCAGAGCTAGAGACCTCTACGAGCAGTACTTC.

This clonotype was seen repeatedly, ten times or more. As DNA, the CDR3 is TGTGCCAGCTCAAGAGAAAAACTGTTTTTT. Protein sequence: CASSREKLFF. The chain combines TRBV2 with TRBJ1-4; unclear D gene. The CDR3 is made up of 10 amino acids. V gave up 8 bases and J gave up 8 bases, with 6 bases separating them. Germline V gene lookup returns CDR1 SNHLY and CDR2 FYNNEI.

The rearrangement uses TRBV2 and TRBJ2-1, with D possibly matching TRBD1 (6 bases). Trimming removed 7 bases from V and 7 bases from J, with 17 bases in between. Germline V gene data show CDR1 as SNHLY and CDR2 as FYNNEI. This CDR3 is 14 amino acids long. The CDR3 coding sequence is TGTGCCAGCACGGGGTCACAGGGCGAGAATGAGCAGTTCTTC. Translating gives CASTGSQGENEQFF.

This clonotype has ten or more counts. In DNA form, the CDR3 reads TGTGCCAGCAGCTCACCGGGACAGGGGGTCTACGAGCAGTACTTC. This sequence encodes CASSSPGQGVYEQYF. V gene TRBV7-9 combines with J gene TRBJ2-7, with 11 bases identical to TRBD1. The germline V gene has CDR1 SEHNR and CDR2 FQNEAQ (reference sequence). This CDR3 comprises 15 residues. J was trimmed by 3 bases and V by 4 bases; bases with no gene match: 5. Combining the CDR3 with reference TRBV7-9 and TRBJ2-7 gives the whole variable domain DTGVSQNPRHKITKRGQNVTFRCDPISEHNRLYWYRQTLGQGPEFLTYFQNEAQLEKSRLLSDRFSAERPKGSFSTLEIQRTEQGDSAMYLCASSSPGQGVYEQYFGPGTRLTVT.

This clonotype has ten or more counts. V usage is TRBV2 and J usage is TRBJ1-5; D may be TRBD1 (5 bases). The CDR3 spans 17 residues. The V gene lost 4 bases and the J gene lost 0 bases, with 16 bases spanning the gap. The germline CDR1 and CDR2 sequences are SNHLY and FYNNEI. The CDR3 DNA reads as TGTGCCAGCAGTGGAAATGGCAGGGATTATAGCAATCAGCCCCAGCATTTT. Encoded protein: CASSGNGRDYSNQPQHF.

The V gene is TRBV5-1, the J gene TRBJ2-7; D perhaps matches TRBD1 (5 bases). Deletions cut 4 bases from V and 2 bases from J, with 10 bases between. This CDR3 comprises 13 residues. Germline CDR1 and CDR2: SGHRS and YFSETQ. This CDR3 reads CASSPTDAYEQYF. DNA of the CDR3: TGCGCCAGCAGCCCGACAGACGCCTACGAGCAGTACTTC.